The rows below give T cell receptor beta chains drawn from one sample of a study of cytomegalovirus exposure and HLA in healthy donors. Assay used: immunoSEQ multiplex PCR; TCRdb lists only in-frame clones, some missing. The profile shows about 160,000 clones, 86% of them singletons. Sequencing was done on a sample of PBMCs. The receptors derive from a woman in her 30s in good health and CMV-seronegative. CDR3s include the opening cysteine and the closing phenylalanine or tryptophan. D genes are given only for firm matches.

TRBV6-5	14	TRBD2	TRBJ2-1	CASMSRGVYNEQFF
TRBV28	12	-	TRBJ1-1	CASSPGHTEAFF
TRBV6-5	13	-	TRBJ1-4	CASSPPDEEKLFF
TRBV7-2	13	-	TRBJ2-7	CASSLGSAYEQYF
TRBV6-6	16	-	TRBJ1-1	CASNYDSIRGDTEAFF
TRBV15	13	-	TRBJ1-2	CATSRETNYGYTF
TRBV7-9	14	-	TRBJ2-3	CASSLGQRTDTQYF
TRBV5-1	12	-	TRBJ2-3	CASSLTPDTQYF
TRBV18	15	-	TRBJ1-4	CASSPRGATNEKLFF
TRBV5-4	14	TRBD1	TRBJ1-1	CASSEGQGYTEAFF
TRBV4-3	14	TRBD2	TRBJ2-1	CASSQVGGGSEQFF
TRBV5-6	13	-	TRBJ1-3	CASSAGEGNTIYF
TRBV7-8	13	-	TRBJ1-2	CASSPGRGYGYTF
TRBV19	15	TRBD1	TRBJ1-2	CASSTGDRVTAGYTF
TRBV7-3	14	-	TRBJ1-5	CASSLTGPNQPQHF
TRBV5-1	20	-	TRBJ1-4	CASSSKTRPDRLATNEKLFF
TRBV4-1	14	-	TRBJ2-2	CASSQVAVTGELFF
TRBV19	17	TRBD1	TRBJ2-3	CASSILGRGLGSDTQYF
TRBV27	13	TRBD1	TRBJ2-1	CASRQGTYNEQFF